The 28 T cell receptor beta chains in this list originate from one sample, sequenced in a study of control samples from healthy donors and cancer patients. The method was immunoSEQ multiplex PCR; TCRdb's version includes in-frame clones alone and lacks a portion of them. Found here are some 120,000 clones, 85% to 95% of them singletons; the top ten hold around 0.52%. The sample comprised PBMCs. Receptor source: an older man with head and neck cancer.

This chain joins TRBV7-2 and TRBJ2-2; D may be TRBD2 (5 bases). The CDR3 extends over 13 amino acids. Germline V gives CDR1 SGHTA, CDR2 FQGNSA. V dropped 5 bases and J dropped 6 bases, with 10 bases sitting between them. The CDR3 DNA sequence: TGTGCCAGCAGCGACGAGGGCGCCGGGGAGCTGTTTTTT. Translated, it gives CASSDEGAGELFF.

The rearrangement links TRBV30 to TRBJ2-1; 12 nucleotides line up with TRBD1. Germline V gene lookup returns CDR1 GTSNPN and CDR2 SVGIG (reference sequence). This CDR3 is built from 15 residues. J lost 7 bases, V lost 3 bases, and 7 bases had no gene match. CDR3 in DNA: TGTGCCTGGAGCCGGGGGACAGGGGGCCAAAATGAGCAGTTCTTC. Protein product: CAWSRGTGGQNEQFF.

This sequence joins TRBV7-9 and TRBJ2-7, with D unresolved. CDR1 is SEHNR, CDR2 FQNEAQ, per germline (reference sequence). The CDR3 totals 12 residues. V lost 1 base and J 6 bases, leaving 7 bases between the germline ends. CDR3 in amino acids: CASSLEVSEQYF. CDR3 DNA sequence: TGTGCCAGCAGCTTAGAGGTCTCCGAGCAGTACTTC.

The V call is TRBV18, the J call TRBJ2-1; maybe TRBD1 (7 bases). Trimming stripped 3 bases from V and 8 bases from J, with 14 bases between. CDR1 is KGHSH and CDR2 is LQKENI in the germline V gene. The CDR3 covers 14 residues. DNA of the CDR3: TGTGCCAGCTCACCCGCAGGGGGGCTCGATGAGCAGTTCTTC. Its translation is CASSPAGGLDEQFF. Combining the CDR3 with reference TRBV18 and TRBJ2-1 gives the whole variable domain NAGVMQNPRHLVRRRGQEARLRCSPMKGHSHVYWYRQLPEEGLKFMVYLQKENIIDESGMPKERFSAEFPKEGPSILRIQQVVRGDSAAYFCASSPAGGLDEQFFGPGTRLTVL.

The chain employs TRBV11-2 and TRBJ1-1; D may be TRBD1 (6 bases). Germline lookup yields CDR1 SGHAT and CDR2 FQNNGV. With 3 bases removed from V and 1 base from J, the gap between germline ends came to 15 bases. This CDR3 has 16 residues. In DNA form, the CDR3 reads TGTGCCAGCAGCTTTAGGTCAGGGGTGGGGAACACTGAAGCTTTCTTT. Translation gives CASSFRSGVGNTEAFF.

The V gene is TRBV5-4, the J gene TRBJ2-1, with D maybe TRBD2 (6 bases). V was shortened by 0 bases and J by 0 bases, with 10 bases between the two germline ends. The CDR3 extends over 16 amino acids. Germline V lookup: CDR1 SGHNT, CDR2 YYREEE (reference sequence). CDR3 coding DNA: TGTGCCAGCAGCTTGGGGGCGGGGAGCTCCTACAATGAGCAGTTCTTC. Protein sequence: CASSLGAGSSYNEQFF.

This chain uses TRBV11-2 with TRBJ1-6; a weak D match, TRBD1 (5 bases). The CDR3 is made up of 15 amino acids. Trimming took off 4 bases at V and 7 bases at J, with 14 bases between the two ends. Germline CDR1 is SGHAT and CDR2 is FQNNGV. CDR3 bases: TGTGCCAGCAGCTCGGGGGACGCGTCCAATTCACCCCTCCACTTT. This translates into CASSSGDASNSPLHF. Together with reference TRBV11-2 and TRBJ1-6, the CDR3 gives the full variable domain: EAGVAQSPRYKIIEKRQSVAFWCNPISGHATLYWYQQILGQGPKLLIQFQNNGVVDDSQLPKDRFSAERLKGVDSTLKIQPAKLEDSAVYLCASSSGDASNSPLHFGNGTRLTVT.

This chain uses TRBV14 with TRBJ1-1; TRBD1 might be the D (6 bases). There are 17 residues in the CDR3. V was trimmed by 1 base and J by 1 base, leaving 16 bases between them. Germline V gene sequence: CDR1 SGHDN, CDR2 FVKESK. The DNA for the CDR3 is TGTGCCAGCAGCCAAGTTTCGGACAGCTTTTGGAACACTGAAGCTTTCTTT. This translates into CASSQVSDSFWNTEAFF. The entire variable domain, with the rest obtained from reference TRBV14 and TRBJ1-1, is as follows: EAGVTQFPSHSVIEKGQTVTLRCDPISGHDNLYWYRRVMGKEIKFLLHFVKESKQDESGMPNNRFLAERTGGTYSTLKVQPAELEDSGVYFCASSQVSDSFWNTEAFFGQGTRLTVV.

The V call is TRBV5-1, the J call TRBJ2-4; tentatively, D is TRBD1 or TRBD2 (6 bases each). Per germline, CDR1 SGHRS and CDR2 YFSETQ. The CDR3 has 14 amino acids. V was shortened by 4 bases and J by 8 bases, with 16 bases between the two germline ends. The CDR3 DNA reads TGCGCCAGCAGCCCCGTTGCAGGGGAGGACATTCAGTACTTC. It is translated as CASSPVAGEDIQYF.

The chain links TRBV6-6 to TRBJ2-1; TRBD2 aligns across 8 bases. This CDR3 has 16 residues. Germline CDR1 is MNHNY and CDR2 is SVGAGI (reference sequence). Unmatched junction bases numbered 10, after V lost 6 bases and J lost 3 bases. This chain's CDR3 is CASRFYPGGGYNEQFF. CDR3 sequence (DNA): TGTGCCAGCAGGTTTTACCCGGGGGGGGGCTACAATGAGCAGTTCTTC.

The V gene is TRBV2, the J gene TRBJ2-4, with 8 positions matching TRBD2. The CDR3 spans 13 residues. The V gene's germline CDR1 is SNHLY and CDR2 FYNNEI. The J segment lost 7 bases and the V segment lost 8 bases, leaving 7 bases of the junction unmatched. DNA of the CDR3: TGTGCCAGCGGGAGCGGGAGTGCGAACATTCAGTACTTC. Amino acid sequence: CASGSGSANIQYF.

This clone was recorded a few times. CDR3 bases: TGTGCCTCAATGGCACAGGGGGCTTCAGATACGCAGTATTTT. Protein sequence: CASMAQGASDTQYF. The gene calls are TRBV7-9 and TRBJ2-3; 9 nucleotides match TRBD1. With V trimmed by 11 bases and J by 4 bases, 10 bases remained unmatched. Per germline, CDR1 SEHNR and CDR2 FQNEAQ (reference sequence). The CDR3 loop spans 14 amino acids.

CDR3 residues: CASSSRTGGYGYTF. The CDR3 nucleotides are TGTGCCAGCAGTTCAAGGACAGGGGGCTATGGCTACACCTTC. The chain has TRBV27 and TRBJ1-2, with 10 bases matching TRBD1. Trimming cost V 4 bases and J 4 bases; bases outside gene matches: 3. Germline CDR1 and CDR2: MNHEY and SMNVEV (reference sequence). This CDR3 has 14 residues.

This chain uses TRBV5-8 with TRBJ1-1; D might be TRBD1 (6 bases). CDR1 and CDR2 from the germline V gene are SGHTS and YDEGEE. The germline V and J ends were trimmed by 0 bases and 0 bases, with 12 bases remaining between them. The CDR3 is 16 amino acids. The CDR3 spells CASSLVGGRMNTEAFF. The CDR3 coding sequence is TGTGCCAGCAGCTTGGTTGGGGGGCGGATGAACACTGAAGCTTTCTTT.

The genes are TRBV7-7 and TRBJ2-2, with D possibly TRBD1 on 6 matching bases. In germline, CDR1 is SSHAT, CDR2 FNYEAQ (reference sequence). This CDR3 has 15 amino acids. V lost 5 bases to trimming and J lost 0 bases, with 10 bases between them. The CDR3 DNA sequence: TGTGCCAGCAGCGAGGGGGTTACGAACACCGGGGAGCTGTTTTTT. Encoded protein: CASSEGVTNTGELFF.

The chain combines TRBV29-1 with TRBJ1-4, with 9 bases fitting TRBD1. Unmatched junction bases numbered 5, after V lost 5 bases and J lost 4 bases. This CDR3 has 14 amino acids. Germline V gene sequence: CDR1 SQVTM, CDR2 ANQGSEA. CDR3 in DNA: TGCAGCGTTACAAAGACAGGGGGTAATGAAAAACTGTTTTTT. This encodes CSVTKTGGNEKLFF. Drawing the rest from reference TRBV29-1 and TRBJ1-4, the complete variable domain is SAVISQKPSRDICQRGTSLTIQCQVDSQVTMMFWYRQQPGQSLTLIATANQGSEATYESGFVIDKFPISRPNLTFSTLTVSNMSPEDSSIYLCSVTKTGGNEKLFFGSGTQLSVL.

The chain couples TRBV6-5 to TRBJ1-2, with a tentative D call TRBD1 (5 bases). Germline lookup yields CDR1 MNHEY and CDR2 SVGAGI. The CDR3 loop spans 13 amino acids. Trimming left V 8 bases short and J 9 bases short, with 19 bases between. This CDR3 is CASWTGEQIRYTF. CDR3 DNA: TGTGCCAGCTGGACGGGGGAGCAGATACGCTACACCTTC.

The chain joins TRBV6-6 to TRBJ1-5, with D unclear. The CDR3 sequence is 18 residues long. Trimming took off 5 bases at V and 0 bases at J, with 20 bases between the two ends. Looked up from germline, CDR1 is MNHNY and CDR2 is SVGAGI (reference sequence). The CDR3 is CASSPLFSTEYSNQPQHF. Written as DNA, the CDR3 is TGTGCCAGCAGTCCCCTCTTCTCGACCGAGTATAGCAATCAGCCCCAGCATTTT.

The chain recombines TRBV19 with TRBJ2-7, with TRBD1 matching over 9 bases. This CDR3 is built from 15 residues. Germline CDR1 LNHDA, CDR2 SQIVND (reference sequence). The V and J ends lost 3 bases and 0 bases, in that order; junction bases with no gene match: 3. CDR3 sequence (DNA): TGTGCCAGTAGTATTACAGGGGGCCGCTCCTACGAGCAGTACTTC. Amino acid sequence: CASSITGGRSYEQYF.

The rearrangement joins TRBV3-1 (or the pseudogene TRBV3-2) to TRBJ2-2; TRBD2 agrees at 7 bases. There are 15 residues in the CDR3. Germline V gene sequence: CDR1 LGHDT, CDR2 YNNKEL (reference sequence). V shed 1 base, J shed 5 bases, and the junction held 4 bases outside the gene matches. The CDR3 sequence: CASSQGAGITGELFF. The CDR3 nucleotides are TGTGCCAGCAGCCAAGGAGCGGGGATAACCGGGGAGCTGTTTTTT.

V is TRBV7-9 and J is TRBJ1-3; possible D gene TRBD1, 5 bases. The ends were cut back, 2 bases at V and 3 bases at J, with 5 bases in the middle. The CDR3 extends over 13 amino acids. CDR1 SEHNR and CDR2 FQNEAQ come from the germline V gene (reference sequence). The CDR3 DNA sequence: TGTGCCAGCAGCTTACAGGGTGGAAACACCATATATTTT. Its protein is CASSLQGGNTIYF.

The chain employs TRBV2 and TRBJ2-3, with 8 nucleotides matching TRBD2. CDR3 length: 17 amino acids. V lost 1 base to trimming and J lost 2 bases; unmatched junction nucleotides: 8. Germline V CDR1 and CDR2: SNHLY, FYNNEI. CDR3 sequence (DNA): TGTGCCAGCAGTGAAGGAGGACGGGGGGGATTCACAGATACGCAGTATTTT. Protein product: CASSEGGRGGFTDTQYF.

The chain uses TRBV4-1 and TRBJ2-5, with 9 bases that match TRBD1. CDR1 is MGHRA, CDR2 YSYEKL, per germline. The CDR3 has 19 amino acids. V trimming: 0 bases; J trimming: 4 bases; junction bases outside the gene matches: 15. Here the CDR3 reads CASSQETGKTGGLIETQYF. In DNA form, the CDR3 reads TGCGCCAGCAGCCAAGAGACGGGTAAAACAGGGGGCCTGATAGAGACCCAGTACTTC.

This clone was counted a single time. This rearrangement joins TRBV11-3 to TRBJ1-3; no firm D call. Trimming pared 5 bases from V and 0 bases from J, leaving 11 bases between. Germline V gives CDR1 SGHNT, CDR2 YENEEA. There are 15 residues in the CDR3. The CDR3 DNA follows: TGTGCCAGCAGCCTCGGACCCTCCTCTGGAAACACCATATATTTT. This sequence encodes CASSLGPSSGNTIYF.

The chain links TRBV5-6 to TRBJ1-2; D call uncertain. CDR1 is SGHDT, CDR2 YYEEEE, per germline. This CDR3 is built from 13 residues. Trimming pared 6 bases from V and 1 base from J, leaving 10 bases between. The CDR3 coding sequence is TGTGCCAGCACCACCTACTTTAACTATGGCTACACCTTC. Protein product: CASTTYFNYGYTF.

The chain is built from TRBV5-8 and TRBJ2-3; D is unresolved. The CDR3 spans 15 residues. Germline V gene sequence: CDR1 SGHTS, CDR2 YDEGEE. Trimming pared 7 bases from V and 2 bases from J, leaving 17 bases between. CDR3 bases: TGTGCCAGCCTTCTTTCGGCCCAACACACAGATACGCAGTATTTT. Its protein is CASLLSAQHTDTQYF.

The chain links TRBV7-2 to TRBJ1-1; D uncertain. V shed 5 bases and J shed 10 bases, with 14 bases lying between them. Germline V gives CDR1 SGHTA, CDR2 FQGNSA. The CDR3 extends over 12 amino acids. CDR3 bases: TGTGCCAGCAGCCCGTATGCTCAAGGAGCTTTCTTT. Translating gives CASSPYAQGAFF.

This clone was found once. The gene calls are TRBV5-1 and TRBJ1-6; maybe TRBD1 (5 bases). Germline CDR1 reads SGHRS; CDR2 reads YFSETQ. CDR3 size: 12 residues. Trimming took 0 bases from V and 15 from J, leaving 10 bases between them. CDR3 bases: TGCGCCAGCAGCTTGGAGGGGCCGCTCCTCCACTTT. Protein product: CASSLEGPLLHF.